The clone carrying this T cell receptor (beta chain) was seen more than once but under ten times. The antigen is undetermined. These data originate in a study of vaccination and CD4 T cells after COVID-19. The V end was cut by 7 bases, the J end by 3 bases, with 7 bases between. The CDR3 totals 12 residues. CDR1 and CDR2 from the germline V gene are SNHLY and FYNNEI. Documented treatment: roughly 11-day PBMC culture with coronavirus spike peptide pools or control peptides (ViraFEST assay). Cultured CD4+ T cell DNA underwent sequencing with the Oncomine TCR Beta short-read assay. Each CDR3 protein is one row after TCRdb ran MiXCR on the PCR reads. The table lists around 4,200 distinct CDR3 sequences, less than 55% of them singletons.

The chain couples TRBV2 to TRBJ1-3; D unresolved. The specimen was CD4+ T cells from blood, cultured in vitro. This TCR derives from a human donor who had recovered from COVID-19. CDR3 coding DNA: TGTGCCAGCAAGGACCGTGGAAACACCATATATTTT. This gives the protein CASKDRGNTIYF.